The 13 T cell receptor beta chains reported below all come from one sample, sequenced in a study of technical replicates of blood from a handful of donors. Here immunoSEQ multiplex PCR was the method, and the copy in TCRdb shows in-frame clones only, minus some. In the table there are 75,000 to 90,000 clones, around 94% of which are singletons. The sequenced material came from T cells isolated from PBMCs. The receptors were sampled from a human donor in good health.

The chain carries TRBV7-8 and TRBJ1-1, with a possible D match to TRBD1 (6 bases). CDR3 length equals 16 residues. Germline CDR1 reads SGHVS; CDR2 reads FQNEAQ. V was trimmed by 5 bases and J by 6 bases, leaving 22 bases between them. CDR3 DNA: TGTGCCAGCAGCGTGGTTTTCGACAGGTCTCACTCTGAAGCTTTCTTT. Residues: CASSVVFDRSHSEAFF.

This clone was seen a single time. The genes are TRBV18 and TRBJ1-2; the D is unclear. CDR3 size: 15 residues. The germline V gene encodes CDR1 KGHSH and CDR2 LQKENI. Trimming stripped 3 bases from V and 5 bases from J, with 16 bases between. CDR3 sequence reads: CASSPTVKLRYGYTF. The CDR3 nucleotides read TGTGCCAGCTCACCTACAGTAAAGTTAAGGTATGGCTACACCTTC.

The CDR3 loop is CASRVLAGGTGELFF. Written as DNA, the CDR3 is TGTGCCAGCAGGGTTCTAGCGGGAGGAACCGGGGAGCTGTTTTTT. The chain links TRBV28 to TRBJ2-2; 11 bases map to TRBD2. This CDR3 comprises 15 residues. CDR1 and CDR2 (germline): MDHEN, SYDVKM. Trimming cost V 6 bases and J 5 bases; bases outside gene matches: 5.

The CDR3 DNA follows: TGTGCCACCGACAGGGACGGTCAGCCCCAGCATTTT. It yields the protein CATDRDGQPQHF. The rearrangement uses TRBV2 and TRBJ1-5; TRBD1 matches at 7 bases. Germline CDR1 SNHLY, CDR2 FYNNEI. The CDR3 runs 12 residues. Unmatched junction bases numbered 6, after V lost 10 bases and J lost 6 bases.

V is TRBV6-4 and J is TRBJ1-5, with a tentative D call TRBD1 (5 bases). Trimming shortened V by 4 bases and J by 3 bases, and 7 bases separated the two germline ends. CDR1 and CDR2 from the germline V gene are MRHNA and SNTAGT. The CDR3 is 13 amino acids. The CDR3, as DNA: TGTGCCAGCAGTGGACAGCCCAATCAGCCCCAGCATTTT. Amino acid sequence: CASSGQPNQPQHF.

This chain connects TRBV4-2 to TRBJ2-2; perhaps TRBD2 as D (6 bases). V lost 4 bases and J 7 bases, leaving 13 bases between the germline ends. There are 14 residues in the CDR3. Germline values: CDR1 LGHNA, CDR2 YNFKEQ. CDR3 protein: CASSLGVGGGELFF. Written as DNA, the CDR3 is TGTGCCAGCAGCCTTGGAGTGGGAGGCGGGGAGCTGTTTTTT.

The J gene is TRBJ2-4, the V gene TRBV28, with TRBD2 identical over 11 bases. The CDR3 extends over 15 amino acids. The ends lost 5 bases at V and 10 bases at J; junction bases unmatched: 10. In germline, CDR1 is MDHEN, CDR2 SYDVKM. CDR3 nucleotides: TGTGCCAGCAGTCCTCATACTAGCGGGAGCGTTATTCAGTACTTC. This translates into CASSPHTSGSVIQYF.

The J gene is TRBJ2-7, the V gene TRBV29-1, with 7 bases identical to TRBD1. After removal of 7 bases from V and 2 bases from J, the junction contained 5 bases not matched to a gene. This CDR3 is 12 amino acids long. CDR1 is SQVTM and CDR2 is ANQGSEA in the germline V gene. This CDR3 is CSGETGPYEQYF. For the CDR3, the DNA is TGCAGCGGGGAGACAGGGCCCTACGAGCAGTACTTC.

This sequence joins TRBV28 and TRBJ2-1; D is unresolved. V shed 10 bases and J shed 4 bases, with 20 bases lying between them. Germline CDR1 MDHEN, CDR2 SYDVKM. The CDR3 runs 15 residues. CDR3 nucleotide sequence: TGTGCCACACTCTCCTTGACGCAGGTATACAATGAGCAGTTCTTC. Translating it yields CATLSLTQVYNEQFF.

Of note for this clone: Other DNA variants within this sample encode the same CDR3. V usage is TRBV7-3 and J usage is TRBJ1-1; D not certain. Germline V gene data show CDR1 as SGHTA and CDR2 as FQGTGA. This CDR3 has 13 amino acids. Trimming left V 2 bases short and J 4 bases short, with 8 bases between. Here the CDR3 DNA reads TGTGCCAGCAGCTTAGAACGGTTCACTGAAGCTTTCTTT. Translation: CASSLERFTEAFF.

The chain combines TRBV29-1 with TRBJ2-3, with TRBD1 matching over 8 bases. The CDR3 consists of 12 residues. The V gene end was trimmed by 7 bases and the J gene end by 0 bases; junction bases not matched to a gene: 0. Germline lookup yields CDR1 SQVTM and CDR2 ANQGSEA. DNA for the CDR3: TGCAGCGGACAGGGGAGCACAGATACGCAGTATTTT. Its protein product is CSGQGSTDTQYF.

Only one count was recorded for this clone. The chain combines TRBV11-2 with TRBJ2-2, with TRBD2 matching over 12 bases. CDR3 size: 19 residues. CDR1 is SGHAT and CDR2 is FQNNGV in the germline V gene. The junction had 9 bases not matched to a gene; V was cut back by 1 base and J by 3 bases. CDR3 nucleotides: TGTGCCAGCAGCTTAGTCTTGGCTAGCGGGGGGGCCCACACCGGGGAGCTGTTTTTT. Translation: CASSLVLASGGAHTGELFF.

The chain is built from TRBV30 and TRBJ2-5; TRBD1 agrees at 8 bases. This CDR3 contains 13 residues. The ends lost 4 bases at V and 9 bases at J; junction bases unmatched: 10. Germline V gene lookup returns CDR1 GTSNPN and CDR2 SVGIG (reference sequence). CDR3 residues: CAWTGQGGRAQYF. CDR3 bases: TGTGCCTGGACAGGACAGGGTGGTAGAGCCCAGTACTTC.